This entry is about one T cell receptor beta chain. This clonotype was seen a handful of times. No antigen is known for it. One base away there is no much larger clone; base qualities are not given. Inclusive of the bounding cysteine and phenylalanine, the CDR3 is 16 residues long. The CDR3 DNA has 48 bases and is translated from base 1. CDR1 KGHDR and CDR2 SFDVKD were looked up in the germline V gene. Germline trimming: 4 bases from V, 4 bases from J; junction bases outside gene matches: 11. The data belong to a study of blood T cells in healthy people across ages (dated by TCRdb to about 2015). Background on the whole study: Template switching captured roughly one uniquely barcoded TCR beta cDNA molecule per two T cells in model experiments. Using the same blood draw, the study looked at two additional independent replicas of 1 million unique cDNA reads for two donors, one aged 18 to 30 and the other aged 80 or older. Using deep sequencing normalized with unique cDNA molecular identifiers, the study measured how TCR beta repertoire diversity changes with age. To avoid experimental bias, donors of different ages were randomly spread across the sequencing lanes. The donors were split into four age groups: young (average around 15 years), middle-aged (about 40), aged (roughly 60) and long-lived (approximately 89).

Paper-wide results and their limitations: Because donor CMV infection status was unknown, age-related changes in expanded clonotypes were potentially confounded. Bulk unsorted PBMC profiling prevented conclusive comparison of naive and antigen-experienced compartments. Estimates of total diversity based on one million sequenced T cells were regarded as lower bounds and as underestimates. The percentage of naive T cells measured by flow cytometry correlated strongly with observed TCR beta diversity. Compared with the aged group, the long-lived group had more naive CD4+ T cells, fewer expanded clones and increased TCR diversity, a pattern suggesting age selection. Observed TCR beta diversity per million T cells fell roughly linearly with age, and a significant reduction was already apparent by age roughly 40.

Library prep was done by 5' RACE. Sequencing instrument: Illumina HiSeq 2500. A second 7 to 11 cycle PCR used a sample-barcoded 5' primer and a J-beta primer mix. Each TCR beta cDNA molecule received a unique molecular identifier from a template-switch 5' adaptor carrying 12 random nucleotides. Each sample yielded at least 3 million CDR3-containing paired-end reads. The Mint cDNA synthesis kit, primed by a TRBC-specific oligonucleotide, was used to synthesize first-strand cDNA from all RNA. After uracil-DNA glycosylase treatment, a first 18-cycle PCR used universal primers M1SS and BC2_uni_R on all cDNA. The paper's processing steps were these. For normalization, 1 million high-quality reads were randomly selected from each sample, with every read carrying a distinct molecular identifier. Reads with shared molecular identifiers were discarded instead of being binned into consensus sequences. CDR3 identification, clonotype clustering and error correction used MiTCR with a Q25 quality threshold and the strictest error-elimination algorithm. A nonparametric unseen species model with Euler transformation was used to estimate a lower bound on total TCR beta diversity. In-frame beta chains were kept once TCRdb had trimmed the public reads at Q25 with fastp and called clones with MiXCR. One record per CDR3 amino acid sequence lists the most common genes and DNA. These V and J calls are TCRdb output, not the study's own analysis. Recorded for this sample are 1.2 million to 1.5 million distinct CDR3 sequences; around 39% of them occurred a single time. 7.9% of the sample rests with the top ten.

Systemically healthy Caucasian individuals from Russia, around 38 in total and aged about 6 to 95 years, were included as donors. Approximately 9 milliliters of peripheral blood were collected from each donor into EDTA-treated Vacutainer tubes. Ficoll-Paque density-gradient centrifugation was used to isolate PBMCs, with at least 7 million per sample. Total RNA, at least 6 micrograms per sample, was extracted from PBMCs with Trizol reagent. For every donor, flow cytometry on a PBMC aliquot measured the percentage of naive CD45RAhigh/CD27high T cells. Sequencing was done on a sample of blood. The chain uses TRBV24-1 and TRBJ1-1; the junction holds 7 bases that match TRBD1. This TCR was recovered from a woman younger than 35 in good health. The nucleotide sequence reads as follows: TGTGCCACCAGTGAGACTAAGATCAAGGGGGCCACTGAAGCTTTCTTT. Translated, it reads CATSETKIKGATEAFF.